This T cell receptor (beta chain) was documented in a study of post-analysis software for immune sequencing data. Broader study findings: Compared against controls, patients with multiple sclerosis displayed significantly lower normalized Chao1 diversity.

As regards this clonotype: The antigen is unknown. Given the absence of the conserved phenylalanine or tryptophan at the CDR3 end, a read error is likely. It is unclear where the CDR3 begins or ends on the DNA, so no DNA is shown, and the CDR3 is as TCRdb lists it.

Unique molecular identifiers were built into the TCR beta cDNA libraries. TCRdb re-called the PCR reads through MiXCR, storing one row per CDR3 protein. The repertoire holds about 770,000 distinct CDR3 sequences, with 46% as singletons. The TCR sequence derives from a girl aged 5 to 17 with multiple sclerosis. Material for sequencing was blood.

The CDR3 spells CASSLGLAGGLDETQHN. The rearrangement joins TRBV5-1 to TRBJ2-7; whether TRBD2, the table's D call, matches the DNA was not checked. Germline V lookup: CDR1 SGHRS, CDR2 YFSETQ. The CDR3 region is 17 residues in length, termini included.